Listed below are T cell receptor beta chains from one sample, sequenced in a study of blood T cells in healthy people across ages. From the 5' RACE reads, TCRdb called clonotypes with MiXCR, one entry per CDR3 protein. The data show around 1.7 million distinct CDR3 sequences, roughly 28% seen once. Input material: blood. The receptors derive from a young woman in good health. The CDR3 runs from the conserved cysteine through the conserved F or W. The D gene is left open where the match is weak. Rows give clone size only sometimes, using once, few, many, or a class for an expanded clone.

clone size: few
J gene: TRBJ1-2
V gene: TRBV24-1
D gene: .
CDR3 DNA: TGTGCCACCAGTGATTTAGCCAGGGCTTATGGCTACACCTTC
CDR3 protein: CATSDLARAYGYTF

clone size: .
J gene: TRBJ2-3
V gene: TRBV29-1
D gene: TRBD1
CDR3 DNA: TGCAGCGTCGGTTGGGGGACAGGGGGTAAAGATACGCAGTATTTT
CDR3 protein: CSVGWGTGGKDTQYF

clone size: .
J gene: TRBJ2-3
V gene: TRBV12-3/TRBV12-4
D gene: TRBD2
CDR3 DNA: TGTGCCAGCGGACTAGCGGGGGGGCCAGATACGCAGTATTTT
CDR3 protein: CASGLAGGPDTQYF

clone size: few
J gene: TRBJ1-2
V gene: TRBV5-1
D gene: .
CDR3 DNA: TGCGCCAGCAGCTTGAATCAGGAAACTGTCTACACCTTC
CDR3 protein: CASSLNQETVYTF

clone size: few
J gene: TRBJ2-7
V gene: TRBV4-3
D gene: .
CDR3 DNA: TGCGCCAGCAGCCAAGACTGTATCTGGGACGATCTACGAACTGAGCAGTACTTC
CDR3 protein: CASSQDCIWDDLRTEQYF

clone size: .
J gene: TRBJ2-5
V gene: TRBV20-1
D gene: .
CDR3 DNA: TGCAGTGCTAGAAGGCCAGGGGTAATTGATCGTGAGACCCAGTACTTC
CDR3 protein: CSARRPGVIDRETQYF

clone size: many
J gene: TRBJ2-1
V gene: TRBV29-1
D gene: .
CDR3 DNA: TGCAGCGTTGAAATCCTCGCAGAGCAGTTCTTC
CDR3 protein: CSVEILAEQFF

clone size: .
J gene: TRBJ1-2
V gene: TRBV4-3
D gene: TRBD1
CDR3 DNA: TGCGCCAGCAGCCAAGATCCCTCGGGACAGGGTGGCTATGGCTACACCTTC
CDR3 protein: CASSQDPSGQGGYGYTF

clone size: .
J gene: TRBJ2-2
V gene: TRBV11-2
D gene: .
CDR3 DNA: TGTGCCAGCAGCCAACTCCAGGGGAACGGGGAGCTGTTTTTT
CDR3 protein: CASSQLQGNGELFF

clone size: .
J gene: TRBJ2-1
V gene: TRBV19
D gene: TRBD1
CDR3 DNA: TGTGCCAGTAGTGCACAGGGGGCACAATACAATGAGCAGTTCTTC
CDR3 protein: CASSAQGAQYNEQFF

clone size: .
J gene: TRBJ2-1
V gene: TRBV20-1
D gene: .
CDR3 DNA: TGCAGTGCCCCCCAGCCGAGGGATGAGCAGTTCTTC
CDR3 protein: CSAPQPRDEQFF

clone size: .
J gene: TRBJ2-5
V gene: TRBV10-3
D gene: .
CDR3 DNA: TGTGCCATCAGTGAGCGGTCAGGCCCAGAGACCCAGTACTTC
CDR3 protein: CAISERSGPETQYF